The clone carrying this T cell receptor beta chain turned up a few times. Its antigen is unidentified. Germline V CDR1 and CDR2: LGHNA, YNFKEQ. The V and J ends lost 2 bases and 2 bases, in that order; junction bases with no gene match: 3. CDR3 length: 14 amino acids. These data come from a study of CD8 T cells in ankylosing spondylitis. Study-wide results and caveats: Blood from ankylosing spondylitis patients appeared to carry a characteristic roughly eight-variant TCR beta motif.

Using quantitative 5'-RACE with molecular barcodes, the authors made TCR beta libraries. From the 5' RACE reads, TCRdb called clonotypes with MiXCR, one entry per CDR3 protein. The data hold fewer than 180,000 distinct CDR3 sequences, with under 55% observed a single time. The genes are TRBV4-2 and TRBJ2-7; 7 bases map to TRBD2. Sequenced sample: synovial fluid, either unsorted or a sorted T cell fraction (not recorded which). This receptor was taken from a male donor with ankylosing spondylitis. CDR3 amino acids: CASSQYGLAYEQYF. CDR3 DNA: TGTGCCAGCAGCCAATACGGACTAGCCTACGAGCAGTACTTC.